Presented here are 20 T cell receptor beta chains from one specimen sequenced in a study of cytomegalovirus exposure and HLA in healthy donors. PCR amplification relied on 60 Vbeta primers (plus 13 Jbeta primers). Data came from immunoSEQ multiplex PCR; TCRdb stores just in-frame clones and leaves some out. Among approximately 270,000 clones listed, 80% were seen once. The sequenced material came from PBMCs. Every receptor here comes from a girl under 10 years old in good health and CMV-seronegative.

The chain combines TRBV29-1 with TRBJ1-5, with 9 bases lining up with TRBD1. This CDR3 region has 14 residues. The germline CDR1 and CDR2 sequences are SQVTM and ANQGSEA. V was clipped by 4 bases and J by 4 bases; unmatched bases: 5. The CDR3 DNA sequence: TGCAGCGTTGGGGGACAGGGTTTTAATCAGCCCCAGCATTTT. Translation: CSVGGQGFNQPQHF.

The DNA for the CDR3 is TGTGCCAGCGGGACAGGCTCTATGAACACTGAAGCTTTCTTT. Its translation is CASGTGSMNTEAFF. The V call is TRBV2, the J call TRBJ1-1, with 8 bases lining up with TRBD1. This CDR3 has 14 residues. The junction had 5 bases not matched to a gene; V was cut back by 8 bases and J by 0 bases. CDR1 and CDR2 (germline): SNHLY, FYNNEI.

This clone appeared once. This chain connects TRBV5-3 to TRBJ1-5, with 8 bases identical to TRBD1. TRBV5-3 is designated an ORF whose function remains uncertain. This CDR3 has 13 amino acids. Losses at the gene ends were 9 bases for V and 7 bases for J; bases not matched to a gene: 9. The CDR3 bases are TGTGCCACAAGACAGGGGACTGGACAGCCCCAGCATTTT. Protein sequence: CATRQGTGQPQHF.

The rearrangement joins TRBV5-1 to TRBJ2-2; weak D call: TRBD2 (7 bases). Germline V lookup: CDR1 SGHRS, CDR2 YFSETQ. This CDR3 has 18 residues. The germline V and J ends were trimmed by 2 bases and 2 bases, with 19 bases remaining between them. This chain's CDR3 is CASSFSGGGLLNTGELFF. CDR3 bases: TGCGCCAGCAGCTTCAGCGGCGGGGGCCTCCTAAACACCGGGGAGCTGTTTTTT.

Turning to this clone: One junction end does not reproduce the germline sequence, and a read error may be involved. The V gene is TRBV5-1, the J gene TRBJ2-1, with 16 bases lining up with TRBD2. Germline assignment: CDR1 SGHRS and CDR2 YFSETQ. The CDR3 contains 15 residues. CDR3 sequence (DNA): TGCGCCAGCAGCTTGGAGGGACTAGCGGGAGGGCCTTTGATCTTC. It codes for CASSLEGLAGGPLIF.

This clone was detected only a few times. The genes are TRBV11-1 and TRBJ2-7; 9 nucleotides line up with TRBD2. Trimming took 6 bases from V and 2 from J; bases not matched to a gene: 11. The CDR3 covers 16 residues. From germline, CDR1 is SGHAT and CDR2 FQDESV (reference sequence). The CDR3, as DNA: TGTGCCAGCAGTCTAAGAAGCCTAGCGGGGACCTACGAGCAGTACTTC. Residues: CASSLRSLAGTYEQYF.

The J gene is TRBJ1-4, the V gene TRBV27; 7 bases map to TRBD1. V trimming: 7 bases; J trimming: 7 bases; junction bases outside the gene matches: 6. CDR1 is MNHEY, CDR2 SMNVEV, per germline (reference sequence). The CDR3 contains 13 residues. The CDR3 DNA is TGTGCCAGCAACAGGGGTTATGGTGAAAAACTGTTTTTT. Its protein is CASNRGYGEKLFF. Supplemented by reference TRBV27 and TRBJ1-4, the full variable domain reads EAQVTQNPRYLITVTGKKLTVTCSQNMNHEYMSWYRQDPGLGLRQIYYSMNVEVTDKGDVPEGYKVSRKEKRNFPLILESPSPNQTSLYFCASNRGYGEKLFFGSGTQLSVL.

The chain links TRBV28 to TRBJ2-6; the D is unclear. Germline CDR1 is MDHEN and CDR2 is SYDVKM. V was shortened by 3 bases and J by 0 bases, with 6 bases between the two germline ends. This CDR3 has 15 amino acids. The CDR3 loop reads CASSFLASGANVLTF. In DNA form, the CDR3 reads TGTGCCAGCAGTTTCTTAGCCTCTGGGGCCAACGTCCTGACTTTC.

This clone has only a few counts. This rearrangement joins TRBV18 to TRBJ2-7, with 7 bases fitting TRBD2. The CDR3 has 15 amino acids. Trimming took 5 bases from V and 6 from J; bases not matched to a gene: 13. CDR1 is KGHSH and CDR2 is LQKENI in the germline V gene. CDR3 DNA: TGTGCCAGCTCATCAACACTAGCGAGGCGGCTCGAGCAGTACTTC. The encoded protein is CASSSTLARRLEQYF.

The chain carries TRBV28 and TRBJ1-3; D unclear. Germline CDR1 MDHEN, CDR2 SYDVKM. The CDR3 runs 13 residues. V dropped 8 bases and J dropped 0 bases, with 8 bases sitting between them. The CDR3 nucleotides are TGTGCCAGCGTTACTAACTCTGGAAACACCATATATTTT. Its translation: CASVTNSGNTIYF.

The J gene is TRBJ1-4, the V gene TRBV9; D might be TRBD1 (5 bases). There are 15 residues in the CDR3. V dropped 5 bases and J dropped 7 bases, with 18 bases sitting between them. Germline CDR1 SGDLS, CDR2 YYNGEE. The CDR3 sequence: CASSEMGGLLEKLFF. The CDR3 bases are TGTGCCAGCAGTGAAATGGGGGGACTACTTGAAAAACTGTTTTTT.

This clone was picked up one time. The chain couples TRBV2 to TRBJ2-5; D is uncertain. CDR3 size: 14 residues. Germline lookup yields CDR1 SNHLY and CDR2 FYNNEI. Trimming pared 2 bases from V and 0 bases from J, leaving 7 bases between. The CDR3 coding sequence is TGTGCCAGCAGTGAACAGGCCTACCAAGAGACCCAGTACTTC. Its translation: CASSEQAYQETQYF. The entire variable domain, with the rest obtained from reference TRBV2 and TRBJ2-5, is as follows: EPEVTQTPSHQVTQMGQEVILRCVPISNHLYFYWYRQILGQKVEFLVSFYNNEISEKSEIFDDQFSVERPDGSNFTLKIRSTKLEDSAMYFCASSEQAYQETQYFGPGTRLLVL.

The chain uses TRBV5-6 and TRBJ2-5, with 9 nucleotides matching TRBD1. CDR1 and CDR2 from the germline V gene are SGHDT and YYEEEE. The trim removed 1 base at V and 8 bases at J, leaving 9 bases unmatched. The CDR3 has 15 amino acids. The CDR3 DNA is TGTGCCAGCAGCTTGACGACCGGGACAGGGCGAACCCAGTACTTC. Translated, it gives CASSLTTGTGRTQYF.

The chain links TRBV5-1 to TRBJ2-1; 10 positions agree with TRBD2. Germline V gene lookup returns CDR1 SGHRS and CDR2 YFSETQ. The CDR3 extends over 16 amino acids. The junction had 9 bases not matched to a gene; V was cut back by 4 bases and J by 5 bases. DNA of the CDR3: TGCGCCAGCAGCAAAGGGGGGCTAGCGGGAGACAATGAGCAGTTCTTC. Translating it yields CASSKGGLAGDNEQFF. The full variable domain, its missing parts supplied by reference TRBV5-1 and TRBJ2-1, is KAGVTQTPRYLIKTRGQQVTLSCSPISGHRSVSWYQQTPGQGLQFLFEYFSETQRNKGNFPGRFSGRQFSNSRSEMNVSTLELGDSALYLCASSKGGLAGDNEQFFGPGTRLTVL.

The chain couples TRBV7-6 to TRBJ2-7; no firm D call. V was trimmed by 5 bases and J by 0 bases, leaving 8 bases between them. Germline V gives CDR1 SGHVS, CDR2 FNYEAQ. The CDR3 has 13 residues. This CDR3 reads CASSRLASYEQYF. Here the CDR3 DNA reads TGTGCCAGCAGCCGACTCGCCTCCTACGAGCAGTACTTC.

The chain couples TRBV6-5 to TRBJ2-1, with 8 positions matching TRBD2. V lost 5 bases to trimming and J lost 8 bases; unmatched junction nucleotides: 8. This CDR3 comprises 14 residues. Germline V gene data show CDR1 as MNHEY and CDR2 as SVGAGI. In DNA form, the CDR3 reads TGTGCCAGCAGTCGTATAGCGGGGTGGTATGAGCAGTTCTTC. It specifies CASSRIAGWYEQFF.

This chain links TRBV9 with TRBJ1-1; perhaps TRBD1 as D (5 bases). CDR3 length: 14 amino acids. Trimming shortened V by 1 base and J by 5 bases, and 12 bases separated the two germline ends. CDR1 is SGDLS, CDR2 YYNGEE, per germline. CDR3 amino acids: CASSVTGEGTEAFF. For the CDR3, the DNA is TGTGCCAGCAGCGTAACAGGTGAAGGGACTGAAGCTTTCTTT.

This chain joins TRBV5-4 and TRBJ2-1; 7 nucleotides align to TRBD1. CDR3 length equals 13 residues. Germline V CDR1 and CDR2: SGHNT, YYREEE (reference sequence). Germline trimming cut 7 bases from V and 6 bases from J; bases unmatched to any gene: 7. The CDR3 coding sequence is TGTGCCAGCGGGGACAGAAGCCCCAATGAGCAGTTCTTC. Amino acid sequence: CASGDRSPNEQFF.

The rearrangement uses TRBV11-2 and TRBJ2-3, with 12 positions matching TRBD2. Germline V CDR1 and CDR2: SGHAT, FQNNGV. The CDR3 is 14 amino acids. With 7 bases clipped from V and 6 bases from J, the junction kept 5 bases outside the gene matches. In nucleotides, the CDR3 is TGTGCCAGCACCCTAGCGGGAGGGGTTGATACGCAGTATTTT. Protein product: CASTLAGGVDTQYF.

The chain uses TRBV6-5 and TRBJ1-4; D is possibly TRBD1 (5 bases). The CDR3 runs 14 residues. Germline values: CDR1 MNHEY, CDR2 SVGAGI. V was cut by 2 bases and J by 8 bases, with 12 bases left in between. The CDR3 DNA follows: TGTGCCAGCAGTTACGGTGGGGCATACGAAAAACTGTTTTTT. Its translation is CASSYGGAYEKLFF.